These 27 T cell receptor beta chains were all obtained from the same sample, sequenced in a study of cytomegalovirus exposure and HLA in healthy donors. A multiplex PCR was run with 60 Vbeta primers and 13 Jbeta primers. Profiled with immunoSEQ multiplex PCR; TCRdb holds only in-frame clones, not every one. The table includes 130,000 to 150,000 clones, over 70% detected once. Sequences were obtained from PBMCs. The origin of the receptors is a middle-aged woman in good health and CMV-seropositive.

The chain couples TRBV7-9 to TRBJ2-7; D gene ambiguous. This CDR3 has 14 amino acids. V gave up 4 bases and J gave up 4 bases, with 14 bases separating them. CDR1 is SEHNR, CDR2 FQNEAQ, per germline (reference sequence). In DNA form, the CDR3 reads TGTGCCAGCAGCTCCTTCCGAGCCCGATACGAGCAGTACTTC. This gives the protein CASSSFRARYEQYF.

The chain couples TRBV9 to TRBJ2-2; D might be TRBD1 (8 bases). V was shortened by 8 bases and J by 0 bases, with 14 bases between the two germline ends. Germline CDR1 is SGDLS and CDR2 is YYNGEE. This CDR3 comprises 15 residues. The CDR3 loop is CASSQGGANTGELFF. CDR3 bases: TGTGCCAGTTCACAGGGGGGGGCGAACACCGGGGAGCTGTTTTTT. The full variable domain, its missing parts supplied by reference TRBV9 and TRBJ2-2, is DSGVTQTPKHLITATGQRVTLRCSPRSGDLSVYWYQQSLDQGLQFLIQYYNGEERAKGNILERFSAQQFPDLHSELNLSSLELGDSALYFCASSQGGANTGELFFGEGSRLTVL.

V and J are TRBV6-7 and TRBJ1-4, with TRBD1 matching over 10 bases. TRBV6-7 is flagged as an ORF with uncertain function. CDR3 length: 15 residues. Germline trimming cut 6 bases from V and 4 bases from J; bases unmatched to any gene: 5. In DNA form, the CDR3 reads TGTGCCAGCAGCCCCCGGGACAGGGGTAATGAAAAACTGTTTTTT. Its translation: CASSPRDRGNEKLFF.

This chain connects TRBV4-1 to TRBJ2-1; TRBD2 aligns across 9 bases. V shed 0 bases, J shed 9 bases, and the junction held 9 bases outside the gene matches. The CDR3 length is 16 residues. The germline V gene encodes CDR1 MGHRA and CDR2 YSYEKL. The CDR3 sequence: CASSQDGAGGPVEQFF. CDR3 DNA sequence: TGCGCCAGCAGCCAAGATGGGGCGGGGGGGCCTGTTGAGCAGTTCTTC.

The chain recombines TRBV4-2 with TRBJ2-5; 9 bases line up with TRBD2. The J call may be in error: the DNA end matches TRBJ2-7 better. Germline V gives CDR1 LGHNA, CDR2 YNFKEQ. The CDR3 extends over 16 amino acids. The CDR3 reads CASSQVSSGDTYEQYF. The CDR3 nucleotides are TGTGCCAGCAGCCAAGTTTCTAGCGGGGACACCTACGAGCAGTACTTC.

V and J are TRBV27 and TRBJ2-7; tentative D call: TRBD1 (6 bases). The CDR3 consists of 14 residues. The germline CDR1 and CDR2 sequences are MNHEY and SMNVEV (reference sequence). Trimming stripped 4 bases from V and 5 bases from J, with 15 bases between. The CDR3 sequence: CASSYGTPSDEQYF. The CDR3 DNA sequence: TGTGCCAGCAGTTATGGGACACCCTCAGACGAGCAGTACTTC.

This sequence joins TRBV7-6 and TRBJ2-3, with D possibly being TRBD2 (5 bases). Per the germline V gene, CDR1 is SGHVS and CDR2 is FNYEAQ. V was shortened by 7 bases and J by 4 bases, with 24 bases between the two germline ends. The CDR3 covers 17 residues. CDR3 sequence reads: CASKGSLMTMESDTQYF. The DNA for the CDR3 is TGTGCCAGCAAGGGCTCCCTTATGACTATGGAGTCAGATACGCAGTATTTT.

This chain links TRBV7-9 with TRBJ1-6; unclear D gene. Germline V gene lookup returns CDR1 SEHNR and CDR2 FQNEAQ (reference sequence). V gave up 5 bases and J gave up 9 bases, with 8 bases separating them. CDR3 length equals 12 residues. CDR3 region: CASSPVRSPLHF. CDR3 bases: TGTGCCAGCAGCCCCGTCCGTTCACCCCTCCACTTT.

This clone occurred a few times. The rearrangement uses TRBV9 and TRBJ2-3; 11 positions match TRBD2. There are 15 residues in the CDR3. Unmatched junction bases numbered 5, after V lost 2 bases and J lost 6 bases. From germline, CDR1 is SGDLS and CDR2 YYNGEE. The DNA of the CDR3 is TGTGCCAGCAGCGTTAGCGGGGGGGCCCCGGATACGCAGTATTTT. Translated: CASSVSGGAPDTQYF.

The chain joins TRBV11-2 to TRBJ2-2; TRBD2 agrees at 10 bases. Germline-derived CDR1 and CDR2 are SGHAT and FQNNGV. This CDR3 contains 18 residues. The junction had 10 bases not matched to a gene; V was cut back by 5 bases and J by 1 base. The CDR3 DNA follows: TGTGCCAGCAGCCCAAGACTAGCGGGTGCCCTGAACACCGGGGAGCTGTTTTTT. Amino acid sequence: CASSPRLAGALNTGELFF.

The V and J genes are TRBV19 and TRBJ2-2, with TRBD1 identical over 8 bases. CDR3 length: 16 amino acids. Trimming cost V 5 bases and J 7 bases; bases outside gene matches: 12. Per the germline V gene, CDR1 is LNHDA and CDR2 is SQIVND (reference sequence). CDR3 coding DNA: TGTGCCAGTAGTGGATGGACAGGGAATAGGGACGGGGAGCTGTTTTTT. Translated: CASSGWTGNRDGELFF. Variable domain in full (rest from reference TRBV19 and TRBJ2-2): DGGITQSPKYLFRKEGQNVTLSCEQNLNHDAMYWYRQDPGQGLRLIYYSQIVNDFQKGDIAEGYSVSREKKESFPLTVTSAQKNPTAFYLCASSGWTGNRDGELFFGEGSRLTVL.

The chain joins TRBV6-5 to TRBJ1-1; D uncertain. Trimming took off 0 bases at V and 9 bases at J, with 14 bases between the two ends. Per the germline V gene, CDR1 is MNHEY and CDR2 is SVGAGI. CDR3 size: 14 residues. CDR3: CASSYSSNTVKAFF. The CDR3 DNA reads as TGTGCCAGCAGTTACTCATCTAACACAGTTAAAGCTTTCTTT.

This rearrangement joins TRBV6-5 to TRBJ2-1, with 8 bases matching TRBD1. CDR1 and CDR2 from the germline V gene are MNHEY and SVGAGI. V lost 6 bases to trimming and J lost 2 bases; unmatched junction nucleotides: 6. The CDR3 runs to 15 residues. The CDR3 region has the DNA TGTGCCAGCAGAAAAGACAGGGGCGCCTACAATGAGCAGTTCTTC. This sequence encodes CASRKDRGAYNEQFF.

This clone was observed once. The chain links TRBV6-1 to TRBJ1-2; maybe TRBD1 (6 bases). The CDR3 extends over 14 amino acids. V was pared by 7 bases and J by 9 bases, with 21 bases between. CDR1 and CDR2 (germline): MNHNS, SASEGT. CDR3 DNA: TGTGCCAGCACTGATATACGGGACATATTAAGCTACACCTTC. Protein sequence: CASTDIRDILSYTF.

This clone was detected only a few times. The chain carries TRBV4-1 and TRBJ1-2, with a tentative D call TRBD1 (5 bases). Per germline, CDR1 MGHRA and CDR2 YSYEKL. This CDR3 is 15 amino acids long. V shed 0 bases and J shed 5 bases, with 13 bases lying between them. The CDR3: CASSQEGVGKYGYTF. CDR3 nucleotide sequence: TGCGCCAGCAGCCAAGAAGGGGTGGGGAAATATGGCTACACCTTC.

The chain couples TRBV5-4 to TRBJ2-2; 7 bases map to TRBD2. V shed 5 bases and J 1 base; nucleotides not matched to a gene: 5. CDR3 length: 15 residues. Germline V gives CDR1 SGHNT, CDR2 YYREEE (reference sequence). The DNA of the CDR3 is TGTGCCAGCAGAGATATAGCGGGGAACACCGGGGAGCTGTTTTTT. Its protein is CASRDIAGNTGELFF.

This clone was counted once. An end of the junction differs from the germline gene, which may be a read error. The genes are TRBV7-9 and TRBJ1-1; D may be TRBD1 (5 bases). The germline gives CDR1 SEHNR, CDR2 FQNEAQ (reference sequence). The CDR3 is 12 amino acids. The CDR3 nucleotides read TGTTCCAGCAGCTCACGGGGGACCGAAGCTTTCTTT. Translation gives CSSSSRGTEAFF.

The table lists this clone with a few counts. The V call is TRBV18, the J call TRBJ2-2, with TRBD2 identical over 9 bases. The CDR3 covers 16 residues. V shed 3 bases, J shed 1 base, and the junction held 3 bases outside the gene matches. Germline V lookup: CDR1 KGHSH, CDR2 LQKENI. CDR3 in amino acids: CASSPISGGNTGELFF. As DNA, the CDR3 is TGTGCCAGCTCACCGATTAGCGGGGGGAACACCGGGGAGCTGTTTTTT.

There are a few counts of this clone. The chain links TRBV5-1 to TRBJ2-5; D remains unclear. This CDR3 spans 15 amino acids. Germline CDR1 and CDR2: SGHRS and YFSETQ. With 3 bases removed from V and 3 bases from J, the gap between germline ends came to 15 bases. DNA of the CDR3: TGCGCCAGCAGCTCGTCCGGATCGACTGAAGAGACCCAGTACTTC. It specifies CASSSSGSTEETQYF.

The gene calls are TRBV9 and TRBJ1-2; unclear D gene. The length of the CDR3 is 15 residues. CDR1 and CDR2 (germline): SGDLS, YYNGEE. V lost 4 bases to trimming and J lost 4 bases, with 17 bases between them. In DNA, the CDR3 is TGTGCCAGCAGCCCTGATGTGGGGAGCTCCTATGGCTACACCTTC. Protein sequence: CASSPDVGSSYGYTF.

The chain carries TRBV7-9 and TRBJ1-6; TRBD1 might be the D (6 bases). The CDR3 sequence is 13 residues long. V was pared by 3 bases and J by 7 bases, with 7 bases between. In germline, CDR1 is SEHNR, CDR2 FQNEAQ (reference sequence). Written as DNA, the CDR3 is TGTGCCAGCAGCTTGGGACAAAATTCACCCCTCCACTTT. It translates to CASSLGQNSPLHF. Using reference TRBV7-9 and TRBJ1-6 for the parts outside the CDR3, the full variable domain is DTGVSQNPRHKITKRGQNVTFRCDPISEHNRLYWYRQTLGQGPEFLTYFQNEAQLEKSRLLSDRFSAERPKGSFSTLEIQRTEQGDSAMYLCASSLGQNSPLHFGNGTRLTVT.

The chain combines TRBV10-3 with TRBJ2-1; possible D gene TRBD2, 6 bases. Germline CDR1 reads ENHRY; CDR2 reads SYGVKD. The CDR3 totals 11 residues. With 3 bases removed from V and 15 bases from J, the gap between germline ends came to 12 bases. DNA for the CDR3: TGTGCCATCAGTGATGGCGGGGCGCCGTTCTTC. It encodes CAISDGGAPFF.

The gene calls are TRBV19 and TRBJ2-7; tentative D call: TRBD1 (5 bases). Trimming left V 5 bases short and J 2 bases short, with 13 bases between. The germline CDR1 and CDR2 sequences are LNHDA and SQIVND (reference sequence). This CDR3 has 14 amino acids. In DNA, the CDR3 is TGTGCCAGTAGTCCCCCGACAGCGACCTACGAGCAGTACTTC. Its translation is CASSPPTATYEQYF. Filled out from reference TRBV19 and TRBJ2-7, the complete variable domain reads DGGITQSPKYLFRKEGQNVTLSCEQNLNHDAMYWYRQDPGQGLRLIYYSQIVNDFQKGDIAEGYSVSREKKESFPLTVTSAQKNPTAFYLCASSPPTATYEQYFGPGTRLTVT.

The sample holds a few counts of this clone. The CDR3, as DNA: TGTGCCAGCAAGGAGCAGGGGAATTCACCCCTCCACTTT. Its protein product is CASKEQGNSPLHF. The V and J genes are TRBV25-1 and TRBJ1-6; D may be TRBD1 (6 bases). The CDR3 totals 13 residues. CDR1 MGHDK and CDR2 SYGVNS come from the germline V gene. V was pared by 7 bases and J by 7 bases, with 11 bases between.

This clone has just a few counts. This sequence joins TRBV5-1 and TRBJ1-3; D is unresolved. The V gene's germline CDR1 is SGHRS and CDR2 YFSETQ. CDR3 length equals 14 residues. Deletions cut 4 bases from V and 4 bases from J, with 12 bases between. This CDR3 is CASSTPGSGNTIYF. The CDR3 DNA reads as TGCGCCAGCAGCACACCGGGGTCCGGAAACACCATATATTTT.

This clone appeared a few times. The gene calls are TRBV4-1 and TRBJ1-1; no firm D call. Looked up from germline, CDR1 is MGHRA and CDR2 is YSYEKL. The CDR3 covers 14 residues. The germline V and J ends were trimmed by 4 bases and 1 base, with 10 bases remaining between them. CDR3 sequence: CASSLMPGNTEAFF. The CDR3 region has the DNA TGCGCCAGCAGCCTCATGCCCGGGAACACTGAAGCTTTCTTT.

V is TRBV9 and J is TRBJ1-1; 8 bases are shared with TRBD1. J lost 8 bases, V lost 2 bases, and 8 bases had no gene match. The CDR3 spans 14 residues. The germline gives CDR1 SGDLS, CDR2 YYNGEE. DNA for the CDR3: TGTGCCAGCAGCGTCGGACAGGGTGGGAACGAAGCTTTCTTT. Its translation is CASSVGQGGNEAFF.